This TCR beta chain was captured in a study of blood T cell repertoires in COVID-19. Original processing notes: Using reference gene primer amplification, nucleated cell counts were estimated. Produced via immunoSEQ multiplex PCR; TCRdb's table is partial and in-frame only. V, J and clone size derive from that table, while D and trimming were established from the DNA sequence. Among 200,000 to 250,000 clones, 80% to 90% were seen once, and the ten largest hold 2.9%. The V and J ends lost 0 bases and 3 bases, in that order; junction bases with no gene match: 1. Germline CDR1 reads MGHRA; CDR2 reads YSYEKL. This CDR3 is built from 14 residues.

V gene TRBV4-1 combines with J gene TRBJ1-1, with 7 bases matching TRBD1. This TCR derives from a man in his fifties or sixties who had recovered from COVID-19. Sequencing was carried out using peripheral blood. The CDR3 DNA is TGCGCCAGCAGCCAAGACCAGGGGGACACTGAAGCTTTCTTT. Encoded protein: CASSQDQGDTEAFF.